One and the same sample provided the 9 T cell receptor beta chains below, sequenced in a study of blood T cell repertoires in COVID-19. Profiling relied on immunoSEQ multiplex PCR, and the TCRdb table lists in-frame clones only, not all of them. Of roughly 190,000 clones listed, 86% are singletons. The sequenced material came from peripheral blood. These receptors originate from a woman aged 60 to 75 with COVID-19, enrolled during active disease.

The V and J genes are TRBV4-2 and TRBJ1-3; D unresolved. Germline assignment: CDR1 LGHNA and CDR2 YNFKEQ. The CDR3 loop spans 15 amino acids. V was shortened by 1 base and J by 0 bases, with 7 bases between the two germline ends. CDR3 loop: CASSQVANSGNTIYF. The CDR3 coding sequence is TGTGCCAGCAGCCAAGTAGCCAACTCTGGAAACACCATATATTTT.

The rearrangement links TRBV9 to TRBJ2-7, with D unresolved. CDR3 length equals 12 residues. Trimming took 4 bases from V and 6 from J, leaving 11 bases between them. Germline lookup yields CDR1 SGDLS and CDR2 YYNGEE. The CDR3, as DNA: TGTGCCAGCAGCCCTTCCCACGGCGAGCAGTACTTC. As protein: CASSPSHGEQYF.

The chain is built from TRBV12-3 or TRBV12-4 and TRBJ1-2; D is perhaps TRBD1 (6 bases). The CDR3 has 13 amino acids. V was pared by 0 bases and J by 8 bases, with 10 bases between. In DNA, the CDR3 is TGTGCCAGCAGTTTAGCGGGGGCGCGGGGCTACACCTTC. This gives the protein CASSLAGARGYTF.

The V gene is TRBV7-2, the J gene TRBJ2-2, with 8 bases that match TRBD2. The CDR3 covers 18 residues. Trimming at V came to 4 bases and at J to 7 bases, leaving 17 bases not matched to a gene. Per the germline V gene, CDR1 is SGHTA and CDR2 is FQGNSA. The CDR3 DNA reads as TGTGCCAGCAGCTCCCGACTAGCGCTCTCGTCGGGGGGCGGGGAGCTGTTTTTT. It codes for CASSSRLALSSGGGELFF.

This clone was detected only once. This chain uses TRBV15 with TRBJ2-1, with 14 positions matching TRBD2. Germline loops: CDR1 LNHNV, CDR2 YYDKDF (reference sequence). V was pared by 0 bases and J by 7 bases, with 8 bases of the junction left unmatched. The CDR3 loop spans 18 amino acids. CDR3 sequence (DNA): TGTGCCACCAGCAGAGAGGGGGGACTAGCGGGAGTAAGTAATGAGCAGTTCTTC. It codes for CATSREGGLAGVSNEQFF.

The genes are TRBV11-2 and TRBJ2-1, with 11 bases that match TRBD2. Germline assignment: CDR1 SGHAT and CDR2 FQNNGV. V was clipped by 3 bases and J by 7 bases; unmatched bases: 2. The CDR3 loop spans 14 amino acids. CDR3 amino acids: CASSLGLAVNEQFF. As DNA, the CDR3 is TGTGCCAGCAGCTTGGGACTAGCGGTAAATGAGCAGTTCTTC. The full variable domain, with the rest looked up from reference TRBV11-2 and TRBJ2-1, is EAGVAQSPRYKIIEKRQSVAFWCNPISGHATLYWYQQILGQGPKLLIQFQNNGVVDDSQLPKDRFSAERLKGVDSTLKIQPAKLEDSAVYLCASSLGLAVNEQFFGPGTRLTVL.

The rearrangement links TRBV7-6 to TRBJ1-2; D remains ambiguous. The CDR3 is made up of 15 amino acids. V was shortened by 5 bases and J by 5 bases, with 18 bases between the two germline ends. Germline V CDR1 and CDR2: SGHVS, FNYEAQ. CDR3 region: CASSPLNNPLYGYTF. DNA for the CDR3: TGTGCCAGCAGCCCGCTTAATAACCCCCTATATGGCTACACCTTC.

The chain links TRBV24-1 to TRBJ2-1; 8 positions match TRBD2. The CDR3 totals 15 residues. The junction had 10 bases not matched to a gene; V was cut back by 6 bases and J by 7 bases. The germline V gene has CDR1 KGHDR and CDR2 SFDVKD. The CDR3 DNA sequence: TGTGCCACCAGTCGGGGGGGGAGGGCGTTGAATGAGCAGTTCTTC. Amino acid sequence: CATSRGGRALNEQFF.

The chain is built from TRBV7-3 and TRBJ1-3; 11 nucleotides match TRBD1. There are 17 residues in the CDR3. J gave up 4 bases and V 1 base, and 6 bases lay outside the gene matches. Germline CDR1 SGHTA, CDR2 FQGTGA. The CDR3: CASSLSRDRGFGNTIYF. Written as DNA, the CDR3 is TGTGCCAGCAGCTTAAGCAGGGACAGGGGGTTCGGAAACACCATATATTTT.